What follows are 27 T cell receptor beta chains derived from one specimen sequenced in a study of blood T cell repertoires in COVID-19. Sequencing used immunoSEQ multiplex PCR; TCRdb keeps in-frame clones, though not all of them. Of about 88,000 clones listed, 90% are singletons. What was sequenced was peripheral blood. These receptors were collected from a man aged 55 to 70 with acute or convalescent COVID-19.

The J gene is TRBJ2-7, the V gene TRBV19, with TRBD1 matching over 8 bases. Germline V gene data show CDR1 as LNHDA and CDR2 as SQIVND (reference sequence). This CDR3 region has 16 residues. V shed 2 bases, J shed 0 bases, and the junction held 6 bases outside the gene matches. The CDR3 spells CASSISGQELSYEQYF. In DNA form, the CDR3 reads TGTGCCAGTAGTATATCGGGACAGGAGCTCTCCTACGAGCAGTACTTC.

J is TRBJ2-2 and V is TRBV4-2; 8 nucleotides align to TRBD2. Germline CDR1 is LGHNA and CDR2 is YNFKEQ. With V trimmed by 2 bases and J by 3 bases, 5 bases remained unmatched. The CDR3 has 16 residues. The CDR3 region has the DNA TGTGCCAGCAGCCAAACGGGAGGGCGGTACACCGGGGAGCTGTTTTTT. Translated, it gives CASSQTGGRYTGELFF.

The chain links TRBV7-2 to TRBJ2-3; weak D call: TRBD1 (8 bases). The CDR3 is made up of 13 amino acids. V was cut by 4 bases and J by 9 bases, with 14 bases left in between. Germline-derived CDR1 and CDR2 are SGHTA and FQGNSA. The CDR3 here is CASSSYRGGTQYF. CDR3 nucleotides: TGTGCCAGCAGCTCGTACAGGGGGGGGACGCAGTATTTT.

This chain joins TRBV9 and TRBJ1-4; tentatively, D is TRBD1 (6 bases). The V gene's germline CDR1 is SGDLS and CDR2 YYNGEE. Trimming removed 0 bases from V and 8 bases from J, with 11 bases in between. The CDR3 length is 14 residues. CDR3 region: CASSVGQGKEKLFF. CDR3 DNA sequence: TGTGCCAGCAGCGTAGGTCAGGGGAAGGAAAAACTGTTTTTT.

The rearrangement joins TRBV5-5 to TRBJ1-1; D perhaps matches TRBD1 (6 bases). Germline-derived CDR1 and CDR2 are SGHKS and YYEKEE (reference sequence). This CDR3 spans 15 amino acids. V lost 4 bases and J 3 bases, leaving 16 bases between the germline ends. The DNA of the CDR3 is TGTGCCAGCAGCCCGATTGGGCCAGGGGACACTGAAGCTTTCTTT. As protein: CASSPIGPGDTEAFF.

The J gene is TRBJ2-7, the V gene TRBV18; 7 bases are shared with TRBD1. The CDR3 contains 16 residues. Germline V gene sequence: CDR1 KGHSH, CDR2 LQKENI. The V segment lost 3 bases and the J segment 2 bases; nucleotides outside the gene matches: 10. The CDR3 nucleotides read TGTGCCAGCTCACCTCCGGTGACAGGGAGAACCTACGAGCAGTACTTC. Encoded protein: CASSPPVTGRTYEQYF.

The rearrangement joins TRBV7-2 to TRBJ1-5; D may be TRBD1 (5 bases). The ends were cut back, 5 bases at V and 1 base at J, with 6 bases in the middle. In germline, CDR1 is SGHTA, CDR2 FQGNSA. This CDR3 is built from 13 residues. The CDR3 DNA reads as TGTGCCAGCAGCCCAGGGAGCAATCAGCCCCAGCATTTT. The encoded protein is CASSPGSNQPQHF.

This sequence joins TRBV7-2 and TRBJ2-2, with 10 bases identical to TRBD2. Germline V gene sequence: CDR1 SGHTA, CDR2 FQGNSA. The junction had 3 bases not matched to a gene; V was cut back by 5 bases and J by 3 bases. The CDR3 has 15 residues. The CDR3 here is CASSVLAGDTGELFF. Written as DNA, the CDR3 is TGTGCCAGCAGCGTTCTAGCGGGAGACACCGGGGAGCTGTTTTTT.

J is TRBJ2-1 and V is TRBV28; D may be TRBD1 (6 bases). The CDR3 covers 18 residues. Germline CDR1 reads MDHEN; CDR2 reads SYDVKM. Trimming cost V 3 bases and J 15 bases, with 33 bases left between them. CDR3 amino acids: CASSFVTQGLGKGRNTFF. The DNA of the CDR3 is TGTGCCAGCAGTTTTGTCACACAGGGCCTCGGGAAGGGCCGTAACACGTTCTTC.

Comments on this clone: This may stem from a read error, because a much larger clone lies one nucleotide away. The chain joins TRBV13 to TRBJ2-2, with unresolved D. Trimming pared 5 bases from V and 1 base from J, leaving 2 bases between. The CDR3 consists of 12 residues. The germline V gene encodes CDR1 PRHDT and CDR2 FYEKMQ (reference sequence). The CDR3 bases are TGTGCCAGCAGCCGGAACACCGGGGAGCTGTTTTTT. It is translated as CASSRNTGELFF.

The chain uses TRBV5-1 and TRBJ2-1; D uncertain. Looked up from germline, CDR1 is SGHRS and CDR2 is YFSETQ. The CDR3 is made up of 14 amino acids. Trimming cost V 0 bases and J 5 bases, with 9 bases left between them. The DNA for the CDR3 is TGCGCCAGCAGCTTGGAAACACACGACAATGAGCAGTTCTTC. This codes for CASSLETHDNEQFF.

The chain joins TRBV4-2 to TRBJ2-7, with 7 bases lining up with TRBD2. V shed 0 bases, J shed 3 bases, and the junction held 5 bases outside the gene matches. Germline V lookup: CDR1 LGHNA, CDR2 YNFKEQ. The CDR3 is made up of 15 amino acids. This chain's CDR3 is CASSQERLAHYEQYF. Written as DNA, the CDR3 is TGTGCCAGCAGCCAAGAACGACTAGCCCACTACGAGCAGTACTTC.

The rearrangement links TRBV24-1 to TRBJ2-4, with TRBD1 identical over 7 bases. CDR3 length: 14 amino acids. Germline V gene sequence: CDR1 KGHDR, CDR2 SFDVKD. V lost 2 bases, J lost 4 bases, and 1 base stayed unmatched. The chain's CDR3 is CATSDSGGKNIQYF. DNA of the CDR3: TGTGCCACCAGTGATTCAGGGGGAAAAAACATTCAGTACTTC.

The chain employs TRBV6-5 and TRBJ2-5; maybe TRBD1 (7 bases). Trimming shortened V by 6 bases and J by 2 bases, and 16 bases separated the two germline ends. The CDR3 has 15 residues. The germline gives CDR1 MNHEY, CDR2 SVGAGI. The CDR3 loop reads CASRQPTGTQETQYF. DNA of the CDR3: TGTGCCAGCAGACAACCGACAGGGACTCAAGAGACCCAGTACTTC.

The chain combines TRBV7-9 with TRBJ2-3; D is perhaps TRBD2 (6 bases). The CDR3 length is 15 residues. Germline V gives CDR1 SEHNR, CDR2 FQNEAQ (reference sequence). V was clipped by 2 bases and J by 5 bases, with 14 bases between them. CDR3 DNA: TGTGCCAGCAGCTTACCCGGGGGTCTTAGAGATACGCAGTATTTT. This gives the protein CASSLPGGLRDTQYF.

The genes are TRBV30 and TRBJ2-3, with TRBD2 as a possible D gene (6 bases). Trimming removed 1 base from V and 5 bases from J, with 19 bases in between. CDR3 length equals 16 residues. From germline, CDR1 is GTSNPN and CDR2 SVGIG (reference sequence). The CDR3 region is CAWSAGGLGLGDTQYF. CDR3 nucleotides: TGTGCCTGGAGTGCCGGGGGACTCGGGTTGGGAGATACGCAGTATTTT.

This clone has only one observation. One end of the junction is discordant with germline, which a read error may explain. The chain has TRBV19 and TRBJ2-7; the match to TRBD1 covers 7 bases. Germline V gene data show CDR1 as LNHDA and CDR2 as SQIVND (reference sequence). This CDR3 is built from 13 residues. CDR3 residues: CASSPRQGNSRNF. In DNA form, the CDR3 reads TGTGCCAGTAGTCCCCGACAGGGTAACTCACGGAACTTC.

This clone was seen a single time. This chain uses TRBV29-1 with TRBJ2-1; 7 bases align to TRBD1. Trimming removed 5 bases from V and 2 bases from J; junction bases left unmatched: 6. This CDR3 has 14 amino acids. The V gene's germline CDR1 is SQVTM and CDR2 ANQGSEA. The CDR3 region has the DNA TGCAGCGTTTGGAGGACAGGAACCTACAATGAGCAGTTCTTC. Translating gives CSVWRTGTYNEQFF.

The chain is built from TRBV6-6 and TRBJ2-7, with 12 bases lining up with TRBD1. Looked up from germline, CDR1 is MNHNY and CDR2 is SVGAGI (reference sequence). This CDR3 is 15 amino acids long. Germline trimming cut 5 bases from V and 2 bases from J; bases unmatched to any gene: 4. CDR3 in amino acids: CASSQGQGATYEQYF. The CDR3 region has the DNA TGTGCCAGCAGTCAGGGACAGGGGGCCACCTACGAGCAGTACTTC.

The rearrangement uses TRBV30 and TRBJ2-7, with D perhaps matching TRBD2 (6 bases). Trimming removed 0 bases from V and 4 bases from J, with 10 bases in between. This CDR3 has 13 amino acids. Germline V CDR1 and CDR2: GTSNPN, SVGIG (reference sequence). CDR3 protein: CAWSVPGGYEQYF. As DNA, the CDR3 is TGTGCCTGGAGTGTACCCGGGGGATACGAGCAGTACTTC.

This clone was seen more than once but under ten times. The chain joins TRBV7-9 to TRBJ2-1; a weak D match, TRBD2 (6 bases). The ends were cut back, 5 bases at V and 10 bases at J, with 9 bases in the middle. The CDR3 length is 11 residues. In germline, CDR1 is SEHNR, CDR2 FQNEAQ (reference sequence). The CDR3 region has the DNA TGTGCCAGCAGCATCGCGGGGGAGCAGTTCTTC. Translating gives CASSIAGEQFF.

The gene calls are TRBV5-1 and TRBJ2-5, with 7 bases fitting TRBD2. This CDR3 comprises 15 residues. The V and J ends lost 0 bases and 2 bases, in that order; junction bases with no gene match: 4. The germline V gene has CDR1 SGHRS and CDR2 YFSETQ. CDR3: CASSLGEGRQETQYF. The CDR3 nucleotides read TGCGCCAGCAGCTTGGGGGAGGGTCGGCAAGAGACCCAGTACTTC.

The rearrangement links TRBV19 to TRBJ2-1; tentative D call: TRBD2 (6 bases). Germline values: CDR1 LNHDA, CDR2 SQIVND (reference sequence). The CDR3 has 15 amino acids. Trimming stripped 1 base from V and 5 bases from J, with 12 bases between. The CDR3 DNA is TGTGCCAGTAGTATAGTTCCCGGGACTCACAATGAGCAGTTCTTC. Residues: CASSIVPGTHNEQFF.

The chain links TRBV7-9 to TRBJ1-2, with D tentatively TRBD1 (6 bases). From germline, CDR1 is SEHNR and CDR2 FQNEAQ (reference sequence). The CDR3 totals 11 residues. V was clipped by 1 base and J by 13 bases, with 10 bases between them. As DNA, the CDR3 is TGTGCCAGCAGCTTAGGACAGGTCGCCACCTTC. This sequence encodes CASSLGQVATF.

The chain has TRBV18 and TRBJ2-1; TRBD2 agrees at 15 bases. Losses at the gene ends were 3 bases for V and 0 bases for J; bases not matched to a gene: 9. CDR1 and CDR2 (germline): KGHSH, LQKENI. This CDR3 comprises 20 residues. The CDR3: CASSPRTSGRATLSYNEQFF. In DNA form, the CDR3 reads TGTGCCAGCTCACCTCGGACTAGCGGGAGGGCCACTCTCTCCTACAATGAGCAGTTCTTC.

This rearrangement joins TRBV28 to TRBJ2-3; 8 nucleotides line up with TRBD2. Per germline, CDR1 MDHEN and CDR2 SYDVKM. The J segment lost 5 bases and the V segment lost 5 bases, leaving 12 bases of the junction unmatched. The CDR3 is made up of 16 amino acids. CDR3 sequence: CASSGGLAGPKDTQYF. The CDR3 coding sequence is TGTGCCAGCAGTGGGGGGCTAGCGGGCCCAAAAGATACGCAGTATTTT.

This rearrangement joins TRBV18 to TRBJ2-3; 9 nucleotides match TRBD2. Germline V gene lookup returns CDR1 KGHSH and CDR2 LQKENI. The CDR3 spans 17 residues. The V segment lost 4 bases and the J segment 1 base; nucleotides outside the gene matches: 9. The DNA of the CDR3 is TGTGCCAGCTCACATACTGGGACTAGCCGGGGCACAGATACGCAGTATTTT. The encoded protein is CASSHTGTSRGTDTQYF.